The 19 T cell receptor beta chains reported below all come from one sample, sequenced in a study of T cells in women clearing cervical HPV infection. Produced via immunoSEQ multiplex PCR; TCRdb's table is partial and in-frame only. This table lists about 46,000 clones. The sequencing input was blood buffy coat. Receptors originate from a woman between 18 and 70 years old with a cervical HPV16 infection that either progressed to CIN3+ or cleared (not recorded which).

A remark on this clone: Read sequence stops 3 residues before the CDR3 end, and the germline J gene provides the missing end. The chain links TRBV7-3 to TRBJ2-1; the match to TRBD2 covers 10 bases. Trimming took 1 base from V and 8 from J; bases not matched to a gene: 8. Germline V CDR1 and CDR2: SGHTA, FQGTGA. The CDR3 is 16 amino acids. CDR3 region: CASSLSPAGGLYEQFF. The sequenced CDR3 bases are TGTGCCAGCAGCTTAAGTCCAGCGGGAGGGCTGTATGAG. The complete variable domain, with remaining parts taken from reference TRBV7-3 and TRBJ2-1, reads GAGVSQTPSNKVTEKGKYVELRCDPISGHTALYWYRQSLGQGPEFLIYFQGTGAADDSGLPNDRFFAVRPEGSVSTLKIQRTERGDSAVYLCASSLSPAGGLYEQFFGPGTRLTVL.

Remarks on this clone: The read terminates 3 residues ahead of where the CDR3 ends, so the germline J gene completes it. V and J are TRBV7-2 and TRBJ1-2; D not certain. Trimming removed 3 bases from V and 1 base from J, with 6 bases in between. Germline V lookup: CDR1 SGHTA, CDR2 FQGNSA. The CDR3 is made up of 13 amino acids. CDR3: CASSFEGNYGYTF. CDR3 bases read: TGTGCCAGCAGCTTTGAGGGTAACTATGGC. Variable domain in full (rest from reference TRBV7-2 and TRBJ1-2): GAGVSQSPSNKVTEKGKDVELRCDPISGHTALYWYRQSLGQGLEFLIYFQGNSAPDKSGLPSDRFSAERTGGSVSTLTIQRTQQEDSAVYLCASSFEGNYGYTFGSGTRLTVV.

With respect to this clone: From the germline J gene comes the end of the CDR3, since the read stops 3 residues before it. The chain employs TRBV20-1 and TRBJ1-1, with no clear D. Trimming stripped 6 bases from V and 6 bases from J, with 17 bases between. Germline assignment: CDR1 DFQATT and CDR2 SNEGSKA (reference sequence). CDR3 length: 13 amino acids. The CDR3 region is CSAPVPPGAEAFF. Incomplete CDR3 DNA: TGCAGTGCCCCGGTCCCGCCCGGGGCTGAA.

Details on this clone: The read ends 3 residues shy of where the CDR3 ends; the end is completed using the germline J gene. J is TRBJ2-5 and V is TRBV13; 9 bases fit TRBD2. Germline CDR1 and CDR2: PRHDT and FYEKMQ (reference sequence). J was trimmed by 5 bases and V by 5 bases; bases with no gene match: 12. The length of the CDR3 is 16 residues. CDR3 DNA, as far as it was read: TGTGCCAGCAGCCCCAAGGCCCTAGCGGGAAGGGAGACC. This gives the protein CASSPKALAGRET. The full CDR3 protein reads CASSPKALAGRETQYF.

As for this clone: Read sequence stops 3 residues before the CDR3 end, and the germline J gene provides the missing end. The chain combines TRBV19 with TRBJ2-5; 8 bases fit TRBD1. J gave up 5 bases and V 5 bases, and 4 bases lay outside the gene matches. Per germline, CDR1 LNHDA and CDR2 SQIVND (reference sequence). This CDR3 spans 13 amino acids. The CDR3 bases that were read are TGTGCCAGTAGTTCCCAGGGGGCGGAGACC. Translation gives CASSSQGAET. The whole CDR3 protein is CASSSQGAETQYF. Full variable domain (rest looked up from reference TRBV19 and TRBJ2-5): DGGITQSPKYLFRKEGQNVTLSCEQNLNHDAMYWYRQDPGQGLRLIYYSQIVNDFQKGDIAEGYSVSREKKESFPLTVTSAQKNPTAFYLCASSSQGAETQYFGPGTRLLVL.

Comment on this clone: From the germline J gene comes the end of the CDR3, since the read stops 3 residues before it. The J gene is TRBJ2-3, the V gene TRBV6-2 or TRBV6-3; TRBD1 is a possible D gene (5 bases). The germline V gene encodes CDR1 MNHEY and CDR2 SVGEGT. The length of the CDR3 is 13 residues. The sequenced CDR3 bases are TGTGCCATCAACGGAAGAGGACAAGAGACG. Translating gives CAINGRGQET. The full CDR3 is CAINGRGQETQYF.

As for this clone: The read gets to within 3 residues of the CDR3 end, and the germline J gene fills in the rest. The gene calls are TRBV7-9 and TRBJ1-2; D uncertain. The length of the CDR3 is 13 residues. Germline lookup yields CDR1 SEHNR and CDR2 FQNEAQ (reference sequence). The part of the CDR3 DNA that was read is TGTGCCAGCAGCTTAGGGACTCTCTACGAC. The encoded protein is CASSLGTLYD. The full CDR3 protein is CASSLGTLYDYTF.

About this clone itself: The read stops 3 residues short of the end of the CDR3; the missing end is completed from the germline J gene. The rearrangement joins TRBV7-2 to TRBJ2-7, with no clear D. Trimming took 8 bases from V and 3 from J, leaving 11 bases between them. Germline V gene data show CDR1 as SGHTA and CDR2 as FQGNSA. The CDR3 totals 12 residues. Incomplete CDR3 DNA: TGTGCCAGCGGTCCCAGGTACTACGAG. Amino acids: CASGPRYYE. The full CDR3 reads CASGPRYYEQYF.

The CDR3: CASSSDREIPEKKLFF. The CDR3 DNA, read in part, is TGTGCCAGCAGCTCCGACAGGGAAATACCTGAGAAAAAA. The genes are TRBV7-8 and TRBJ1-4, with 7 bases fitting TRBD1. The CDR3 extends 3 residues past the end of the read, so its final part is completed from the germline J gene. Germline lookup yields CDR1 SGHVS and CDR2 FQNEAQ. The CDR3 spans 16 residues. V lost 4 bases to trimming and J lost 9 bases; unmatched junction nucleotides: 14.

With regard to this clone: Read sequence stops 3 residues before the CDR3 end, and the germline J gene provides the missing end. The gene calls are TRBV20-1 and TRBJ1-2, with D maybe TRBD1 (5 bases). Between the trimmed V and J ends, which lost 0 bases and 4 bases, there was a span of 15 bases. CDR3 length equals 15 residues. Germline loops: CDR1 DFQATT, CDR2 SNEGSKA (reference sequence). The chain's CDR3 is CSAREGGAASYGYTF. CDR3 DNA, as far as it was read: TGCAGTGCTAGAGAGGGAGGGGCAGCTAGCTATGGC.

Points on this clone: The read ends 3 residues early relative to the CDR3; the germline J gene fills the gap. The genes are TRBV6-2 or TRBV6-3 and TRBJ1-3; no clear D gene. Germline V gives CDR1 MNHEY, CDR2 SVGEGT. Deletions cut 2 bases from V and 7 bases from J, with 6 bases between. The CDR3 sequence is 12 residues long. The CDR3 protein is CASSYQRNTIYF. The part of the CDR3 DNA that was read is TGTGCCAGCAGTTACCAAAGGAACACC.

Concerning this clone: From the germline J gene comes the end of the CDR3, since the read stops 3 residues before it. The rearrangement uses TRBV4-2 and TRBJ2-3; 9 bases are a match to TRBD2. Trimming removed 0 bases from V and 3 bases from J; junction bases left unmatched: 4. The CDR3 has 16 amino acids. Per the germline V gene, CDR1 is LGHNA and CDR2 is YNFKEQ. The sequenced CDR3 bases are TGTGCCAGCAGCCAAGAAAGAAGCGGGGGGACAGATACG. It codes for CASSQERSGGTDT. The CDR3, in full, reads CASSQERSGGTDTQYF.

CDR3 DNA (partial): TGTGCCAGCAGTGGGACAGGGGGGTCGAATCAGCCC. The encoded protein is CASSGTGGSNQP. In full, the CDR3 reads CASSGTGGSNQPQHF. The J gene is TRBJ1-5, the V gene TRBV2; 10 bases agree with TRBD1. The read ends 3 residues before the CDR3 terminus; that terminus is restored from the germline J gene. V was clipped by 4 bases and J by 4 bases; unmatched bases: 4. CDR1 SNHLY and CDR2 FYNNEI come from the germline V gene. The CDR3 totals 15 residues.

Points on this clone: The read terminates 3 residues ahead of where the CDR3 ends, so the germline J gene completes it. This chain links TRBV2 with TRBJ1-4, with TRBD1 as a possible D gene (6 bases). CDR1 is SNHLY and CDR2 is FYNNEI in the germline V gene. The V end lost 7 bases, the J end lost 8 bases, and 14 bases lay between the germline ends. The CDR3 consists of 13 residues. The DNA read from the CDR3 is TGTGCCAGCAATCCAGGGGATGGGGAAAAA. The encoded protein is CASNPGDGEK. The CDR3 as a whole reads CASNPGDGEKLFF. Supplemented by reference TRBV2 and TRBJ1-4, the full variable domain reads EPEVTQTPSHQVTQMGQEVILRCVPISNHLYFYWYRQILGQKVEFLVSFYNNEISEKSEIFDDQFSVERPDGSNFTLKIRSTKLEDSAMYFCASNPGDGEKLFFGSGTQLSVL.

A remark on this clone: Compared with germline, one end of the junction differs, possibly owing to a read error. The CDR3 end falls 3 residues outside the read, so it is completed with the germline J gene. The sample carries other DNA sequences with the same CDR3. This chain links TRBV6-1 with TRBJ2-7; TRBD1 matches at 8 bases. The CDR3 is 15 amino acids. Germline V gene data show CDR1 as MNHNS and CDR2 as SASEGT. CDR3 region: CASSEGTGPNYEQYF. The DNA read from the CDR3 is TGTGCCAGCAGCGAAGGGACAGGTCCAAACTACGAG.

Worth noting for this clone: The read is 3 residues too short to cover the CDR3 end, so that end is filled in from the germline J gene. The chain uses TRBV6-2 or TRBV6-3 and TRBJ1-6, with D perhaps matching TRBD1 (5 bases). The CDR3 contains 14 residues. Trimming took 2 bases from V and 7 from J, leaving 9 bases between them. Germline assignment: CDR1 MNHEY and CDR2 SVGEGT. CDR3 DNA, as far as it was read: TGTGCCAGCAGTTACAGCAGGGAAAATTCACCC. Translation: CASSYSRENSP. The whole CDR3 protein is CASSYSRENSPLHF.

About this clone itself: The CDR3 extends 3 residues past the end of the read, so its final part is completed from the germline J gene. The gene calls are TRBV11-3 and TRBJ1-1; D perhaps matches TRBD1 (5 bases). V shed 2 bases and J shed 5 bases, with 15 bases lying between them. This CDR3 has 15 amino acids. Germline CDR1 SGHNT, CDR2 YENEEA. This CDR3 is CASSLWGTGGTEAFF. The sequenced part of the CDR3 DNA is TGTGCCAGCAGCTTATGGGGGACGGGGGGTACTGAA.

To note about this clone: Sequencing ends 3 residues short of the CDR3 end; the germline J gene provides the rest. The identical CDR3 is also encoded by other nucleotide sequences in the sample. J is TRBJ2-1 and V is TRBV7-3; D may match TRBD1 or TRBD2 (5 bases each). The CDR3 loop spans 18 amino acids. Germline CDR1 reads SGHTA; CDR2 reads FQGTGA. V lost 4 bases, J lost 9 bases, and 28 bases lay in between. The CDR3 DNA, read in part, is TGTGCCAGCAGCTCGCCGGAGGAGCAGGGATGGAGATTGAGTGAG. It translates to CASSSPEEQGWRLSE. In full, the CDR3 is CASSSPEEQGWRLSEQFF.

About this clone: The DNA ends 3 residues before the CDR3 does, and the rest of the CDR3 is filled in from the germline J gene. V and J are TRBV6-2 or TRBV6-3 and TRBJ2-3; 8 bases match TRBD1. CDR3 length equals 14 residues. CDR1 MNHEY and CDR2 SVGEGT come from the germline V gene. Incomplete CDR3 DNA: TGTGCCAGCAGTTCAAGACAGGGGATACAGCCG. Translated: CASSSRQGIQP. The CDR3, in full, reads CASSSRQGIQPQYF.